This T cell receptor (beta chain) was sequenced for a study of memory CD4+ T cells and cytomegalovirus serostatus (dated by TCRdb to between 2018 and 2020). Background for the entire study: The cohort included about 33 healthy adults from Belgium, of whom 9 were CMV seropositive and about 25 were CMV seronegative. To replicate a published TCR-based CMV serostatus classifier, the study sequenced CD4+ memory TCRbeta repertoires from a Belgian cohort whose cytomegalovirus serostatus was known. The study at large found these results: Among the 150 to 200 previously reported CMV-associated TCRbeta sequences, 67 showed up in the CD4+ memory repertoires, with each one found in between one and five individuals. On the Belgian cohort, the classifier based on the original framework reached a median bootstrapped AUC of nearly 0.97, with a 95% CI of 0.76-1.00. The results were interpreted as suggesting that the CMV-associated TCR signature is largely present in the CD4+ memory repertoire. Only CD4+CD45RO+ memory cells were sequenced, in contrast to the original study, in which naive and memory CD4+ and CD8+ populations were covered. For CMV serostatus prediction, a median bootstrapped AUC of about 0.95 was reached with the original framework, and a median bootstrapped AUC of about 0.89 was reached with a US-trained random forest.

Its CDR3 holds 16 amino acids, cysteine through phenylalanine. CDR3 DNA only is kept here, 48 bases in frame from base 1. V gives up 4 bases and J gives up 6 bases, and the segment between their germline ends measures 21 bases. From the germline V gene, CDR1 is SGHVS and CDR2 is FNYEAQ. Genomic DNA was extracted from sorted cells with the Quick-DNA Microprep Kit. Amplification of TCRbeta DNA was done with the immunoSEQ hsTCRbeta kit, following the protocol from the manufacturer. An Illumina MiSeq instrument was used to sequence the TCRbeta libraries. The authors' analysis ran thus. Once out-of-frame sequences had been removed, about 2,000,000 distinct TCRbeta sequences were left, which works out to an average of approximately 72,000 per individual. Each individual was scored according to the count of 164 previously reported CMV-associated TCRbeta sequences and the total productive distinct TCRbeta count. A beta-binomial model was reimplemented in Python, and scikit-learn random forests with default parameters were trained on US cohort data. Classifier performance on the Belgian cohort was summarized as median AUC with percentile confidence intervals over 10,000 bootstrap iterations. This immuneACCESS table, as held by TCRdb, lists in-frame sequences with V and J called but not all clones. Of the missing ones, under half trace to an unresolved V gene in checked studies; the others have no known cause. V and J calls and clone size follow that table, whereas D and trimming were derived from the DNA. Present in this sample are 45,000 to 65,000 clones, about four fifths of which were seen just once. The top ten hold roughly 2% of the sample.

Single viable CD3+CD4+CD8-CD45RO+ cells were sorted as memory CD4+ T cells on a FACSAria II. CMV serostatus was assessed using a Roche Elecsys assay, by which serum IgG against CMV pp150, pp28, p38 and p52 was detected. Following thawing, total CD4+ T cells were enriched through positive selection using CD4 magnetic microbeads. Samples originated from another study that specifically interrogated the CD4+ T cell memory repertoire. Peripheral blood mononuclear cells were isolated and cryopreserved following standard operating procedures; serum was stored at -80 °C. The staining used CD3-PerCP (BW264/56), CD4-APC (RPA-T4), CD45RO-PE (UCHT1) and CD8-Pacific Orange (3B5) antibodies, and Sytox blue was used to exclude non-viable cells. Comments on this clone: It lacks a known antigen. There are no base qualities to consult, and no much larger clone falls within one base.

The chain was built from TRBV7-6 and TRBJ1-2, with no D gene named confidently. This clonotype was obtained from an adult in good health and CMV-seropositive. The sequenced sample was memory CD4+ T cells from blood. The CDR3 region has the sequence CASSSYPPPGDNGYTF. The DNA sequence is TGTGCCAGCAGCTCCTATCCCCCGCCCGGAGATAATGGCTACACCTTC.